These 8 T cell receptor beta chains originate from one sample sequenced in a study of T cells in Graves' hyperthyroidism and ophthalmopathy (dated by TCRdb to between 2018 and 2021). The library was prepared using multiplex PCR. Sequencing took place on an Illumina HiSeq 2000. The TCR beta CDR3 regions were amplified from RNA transcripts. A first-round RT-PCR of the TCR CDR3 used the HTBI primer set with the Qiagen OneStep RT-PCR kit. The raw public data were reprocessed by TCRdb itself: fastp quality trimming at Q25, MiXCR clonotype calling, in-frame beta chains only. When rows share a CDR3 protein, they turn into one entry using the most common DNA and genes. For this sample the table gives about 420,000 distinct CDR3 sequences, of which roughly an eighth were detected only once. The ten top clones hold 5.3% of the sample. Specimen: blood. These receptor sequences come from a woman between 18 and 29 years old with Graves' hyperthyroidism.

The sample holds many counts of this clonotype. The chain has TRBV5-1 and TRBJ2-3; D uncertain. The V and J ends lost 0 bases and 3 bases respectively, with 5 bases between them. Germline-derived CDR1 and CDR2 are SGHRS and YFSETQ. The CDR3 sequence is 13 residues long. CDR3 region: CASSLEETDTQYF. The CDR3 DNA sequence: TGCGCCAGCAGCTTGGAAGAGACAGATACGCAGTATTTT.

This clonotype was seen more than once but under ten times. The chain has TRBV29-1 and TRBJ2-2; D may be TRBD1 or TRBD2 (5 bases each). This CDR3 has 14 amino acids. Per the germline V gene, CDR1 is SQVTM and CDR2 is ANQGSEA. V shed 6 bases and J shed 4 bases, with 15 bases lying between them. The chain's CDR3 is CSVGYPGTTGELFF. The CDR3 DNA sequence: TGCAGCGTGGGATACCCTGGGACCACCGGGGAGCTGTTTTTT.

The chain recombines TRBV20-1 with TRBJ1-5, with 8 bases aligning to TRBD1. The CDR3 contains 12 residues. Trimming cost V 5 bases and J 6 bases; bases outside gene matches: 3. Looked up from germline, CDR1 is DFQATT and CDR2 is SNEGSKA (reference sequence). CDR3 DNA sequence: TGCAGTGCTTCGGACAGGGCTCAGCCCCAGCATTTT. Translated: CSASDRAQPQHF.

Note on this clonotype: Since a much larger clone is just one base distant, this may be a read error. This is likely a read error, given that the CDR3 carries no conserved phenylalanine or tryptophan at its end. The chain couples TRBV27 to TRBJ2-7; D is undetermined. This CDR3 contains 13 residues. The germline V and J ends were trimmed by 1 base and 7 bases, with 11 bases remaining between them. The germline CDR1 and CDR2 sequences are MNHEY and SMNVEV (reference sequence). CDR3 region: CASSLLPDREQYL. The CDR3 DNA is TGTGCCAGCAGTTTATTACCAGATCGGGAGCAGTACCTC.

A remark on this clonotype: A much larger clone differs from this one at a single base, so this may be a read error. This CDR3 fails to terminate in the conserved phenylalanine or tryptophan, so it likely reflects a read error. The V call is TRBV18, the J call TRBJ1-4; 8 bases match TRBD1. The CDR3 spans 14 residues. Trimming cost V 2 bases and J 5 bases; bases outside gene matches: 1. Germline CDR1 and CDR2: KGHSH and LQKENI. This CDR3 is CASSPRQGNEKLFS. CDR3 nucleotides: TGTGCCAGCTCACCAAGACAGGGGAATGAAAAACTGTTTTCT.

Here the CDR3 DNA reads TGTGCCAGCAGCCCGCCGGGGGCTGGGGCCAACGTCCTGACTTTC. Its protein product is CASSPPGAGANVLTF. The chain employs TRBV7-9 and TRBJ2-6; D is perhaps TRBD2 (6 bases). The CDR3 runs 15 residues. V lost 5 bases to trimming and J lost 2 bases, with 10 bases between them. The germline CDR1 and CDR2 sequences are SEHNR and FQNEAQ (reference sequence).

This clonotype was seen repeatedly, ten times or more. The chain employs TRBV5-1 and TRBJ2-7, with 15 bases matching TRBD2. In germline, CDR1 is SGHRS, CDR2 YFSETQ. J gave up 6 bases and V 4 bases, and 5 bases lay outside the gene matches. This CDR3 contains 15 residues. CDR3 protein: CASSLGLAGGGEQYF. In DNA form, the CDR3 reads TGCGCCAGCAGCCTCGGACTAGCGGGAGGGGGCGAGCAGTACTTC.

In this sample, this clonotype turned up many times. In nucleotides, the CDR3 is TGTGCCAGCGGGAATGTGTACACTGAAGCTTTCTTT. It codes for CASGNVYTEAFF. The rearrangement uses TRBV12-3 or TRBV12-4 and TRBJ1-1; D not resolved. The CDR3 has 12 amino acids. With 8 bases removed from V and 3 bases from J, the gap between germline ends came to 10 bases.